These 30 T cell receptor beta chains share one sample of origin, sequenced in a study of Ad26.COV2.S vaccination and SARS-CoV-2 variants. The treatment was: approximately 18 received Ad26.COV2.S at low or high dose, single or two shots; about five received placebo; per-sample allocation not given. Collection of the samples took place on day 63 after the first injection of vaccine or placebo. Generated by immunoSEQ multiplex PCR, the TCRdb table keeps only in-frame clones and is missing some. The sample holds about 260,000 clones, roughly nine tenths seen once. The sample in question was peripheral blood, obtained in a trial of Ad26.COV2.S vaccine versus placebo. These receptors were taken from a person aged 18 to 65 who received the Ad26.COV2.S COVID-19 vaccine or a placebo.

The chain uses TRBV7-8 and TRBJ1-3; maybe TRBD1 (5 bases). V was clipped by 0 bases and J by 2 bases, with 11 bases between them. The CDR3 totals 16 residues. CDR1 and CDR2 from the germline V gene are SGHVS and FQNEAQ. CDR3 residues: CASSLARGRPGNTIYF. The CDR3 region has the DNA TGTGCCAGCAGCTTAGCCCGGGGCCGCCCTGGAAACACCATATATTTT.

The V call is TRBV4-3, the J call TRBJ2-7, with D unresolved. Germline V gene lookup returns CDR1 LGHNA and CDR2 YSLEER. The CDR3 contains 15 residues. V lost 0 bases and J 0 bases, leaving 9 bases between the germline ends. The CDR3 region is CASSQDSLLSYEQYF. The CDR3 DNA reads as TGCGCCAGCAGCCAAGATTCCTTGCTCTCCTACGAGCAGTACTTC.

The table lists this clone with a count of one. The V call is TRBV6-2 or TRBV6-3, the J call TRBJ2-6, with 8 nucleotides matching TRBD1. Trimming cost V 6 bases and J 1 base; bases outside gene matches: 8. The length of the CDR3 is 17 residues. CDR1 is MNHEY and CDR2 is SVGEGT in the germline V gene. The CDR3: CASSRDRGRSGANVLTF. The CDR3 coding sequence is TGTGCCAGCAGCCGAGACAGGGGCCGGTCTGGGGCCAACGTCCTGACTTTC.

Only a few counts were recorded for this clone. The chain uses TRBV2 and TRBJ1-5; a weak D match, TRBD1 (5 bases). Germline assignment: CDR1 SNHLY and CDR2 FYNNEI. Trimming pared 0 bases from V and 4 bases from J, leaving 10 bases between. The CDR3 is made up of 15 amino acids. The CDR3 protein is CASSEAPGPNQPQHF. Written as DNA, the CDR3 is TGTGCCAGCAGTGAAGCGCCAGGGCCAAATCAGCCCCAGCATTTT.

The chain's CDR3 is CASSPQEGGYTF. The CDR3 DNA is TGTGCCAGCAGCCCCCAGGAAGGCGGCTACACCTTC. The chain carries TRBV6-5 and TRBJ1-2, with unresolved D. Germline V lookup: CDR1 MNHEY, CDR2 SVGAGI. The CDR3 has 12 residues. V was pared by 6 bases and J by 8 bases, with 13 bases between.

The rearrangement joins TRBV9 to TRBJ2-5; 13 bases agree with TRBD2. The CDR3 sequence is 16 residues long. V gave up 0 bases and J gave up 5 bases; unmatched junction bases: 4. Germline loops: CDR1 SGDLS, CDR2 YYNGEE. The CDR3 spells CASSVETSGGRETQYF. CDR3 DNA sequence: TGTGCCAGCAGCGTAGAGACTAGCGGGGGGCGCGAGACCCAGTACTTC.

This chain joins TRBV7-2 and TRBJ1-1; 10 positions agree with TRBD1. CDR3 size: 14 residues. CDR1 and CDR2 (germline): SGHTA, FQGNSA. V shed 5 bases, J shed 5 bases, and the junction held 5 bases outside the gene matches. The CDR3 region is CASSGRDRGTEAFF. As DNA, the CDR3 is TGTGCCAGCAGCGGCCGGGACAGGGGAACTGAAGCTTTCTTT. Looking up the rest from reference TRBV7-2 and TRBJ1-1 gives the full variable domain: GAGVSQSPSNKVTEKGKDVELRCDPISGHTALYWYRQSLGQGLEFLIYFQGNSAPDKSGLPSDRFSAERTGGSVSTLTIQRTQQEDSAVYLCASSGRDRGTEAFFGQGTRLTVV.

The chain combines TRBV4-1 with TRBJ2-7; 9 bases agree with TRBD2. Germline V CDR1 and CDR2: MGHRA, YSYEKL. V trimming: 1 base; J trimming: 0 bases; junction bases outside the gene matches: 7. The CDR3 spans 17 residues. The CDR3 loop is CASSQGASGMSSYEQYF. The CDR3 DNA sequence: TGCGCCAGCAGCCAAGGGGCTAGCGGGATGAGCTCCTACGAGCAGTACTTC.

This chain links TRBV3-1 (or the pseudogene TRBV3-2) with TRBJ2-1, with 10 bases identical to TRBD2. Germline lookup yields CDR1 LGHDT and CDR2 YNNKEL (reference sequence). The junction had 5 bases not matched to a gene; V was cut back by 1 base and J by 2 bases. The CDR3 loop spans 17 amino acids. The CDR3 reads CASSQATGTSAYNEQFF. For the CDR3, the DNA is TGTGCCAGCAGCCAAGCAACCGGGACTAGCGCCTACAATGAGCAGTTCTTC.

This clone was counted a single time. The gene calls are TRBV21-1 and TRBJ2-7; the table's TRBD2 call for D was not verified on the DNA. TRBV21-1 is annotated as a pseudogene. The CDR3 length is 17 residues. DNA of the CDR3: TGTGCCAGCAGCAAATGGGCTAGCGGGAGGGGATCCTACGAGCAGTACGTC. Amino acids: CASSKWASGRGSYEQYV.

The chain has TRBV5-1 and TRBJ1-5; D is ambiguous. The CDR3 is 13 amino acids. The germline V gene has CDR1 SGHRS and CDR2 YFSETQ. Between the trimmed V and J ends, which lost 4 bases and 7 bases, there was a span of 12 bases. The CDR3 loop reads CASSGGSDQPQHF. CDR3 sequence (DNA): TGCGCCAGCAGCGGAGGGAGTGACCAGCCCCAGCATTTT.

J is TRBJ1-2 and V is TRBV29-1; unclear D gene. Germline lookup yields CDR1 SQVTM and CDR2 ANQGSEA. This CDR3 is 12 amino acids long. Trimming took off 4 bases at V and 8 bases at J, with 14 bases between the two ends. CDR3 protein: CSVAHWGGGYTF. In nucleotides, the CDR3 is TGCAGCGTTGCACACTGGGGTGGCGGCTACACCTTC.

This clone appeared a few times. The chain carries TRBV7-2 and TRBJ1-5; 9 nucleotides agree with TRBD1. Losses at the gene ends were 4 bases for V and 4 bases for J; bases not matched to a gene: 11. Germline values: CDR1 SGHTA, CDR2 FQGNSA. This CDR3 contains 17 residues. CDR3 sequence (DNA): TGTGCCAGCAGCTCCCCCGTTTCCGGGACAGGGAATCAGCCCCAGCATTTT. The encoded protein is CASSSPVSGTGNQPQHF.

V and J are TRBV10-3 and TRBJ1-6, with D uncertain. Between the trimmed V and J ends, which lost 6 bases and 4 bases, there was a span of 10 bases. Per the germline V gene, CDR1 is ENHRY and CDR2 is SYGVKD. This CDR3 is built from 14 residues. The CDR3 DNA reads as TGTGCCATCAGCCCGGCAGTATATAATTCACCCCTCCACTTT. Translating gives CAISPAVYNSPLHF.

V usage is TRBV5-4 and J usage is TRBJ2-7; TRBD2 agrees at 9 bases. V trimming: 7 bases; J trimming: 3 bases; junction bases outside the gene matches: 17. This CDR3 comprises 17 residues. In germline, CDR1 is SGHNT, CDR2 YYREEE (reference sequence). CDR3 protein: CASSRTPRREGLYEQYV. CDR3 sequence (DNA): TGTGCCAGCTCCCGGACCCCAAGGCGGGAGGGCCTCTACGAGCAGTACGTC.

The chain links TRBV4-1 to TRBJ2-3; 13 nucleotides agree with TRBD2. Germline loops: CDR1 MGHRA, CDR2 YSYEKL. With 1 base clipped from V and 6 bases from J, the junction kept 10 bases outside the gene matches. CDR3 size: 18 residues. The chain's CDR3 is CASSQVRGLAGTLDTQYF. The CDR3 DNA reads as TGCGCCAGCAGCCAAGTCCGGGGACTAGCGGGAACGTTGGATACGCAGTATTTT.

The count of this clone is one. V gene TRBV7-9 combines with J gene TRBJ1-3, with TRBD1 matching 8 bases. CDR1 and CDR2 (germline): SEHNR, FQNEAQ (reference sequence). The CDR3 consists of 15 residues. V was clipped by 5 bases and J by 0 bases; unmatched bases: 3. CDR3 sequence: CASSRGTGSGNTIYF. CDR3 DNA sequence: TGTGCCAGCAGCCGAGGGACAGGCTCTGGAAACACCATATATTTT.

This chain connects TRBV7-2 to TRBJ1-4, with 7 nucleotides matching TRBD1. Germline trimming cut 1 base from V and 7 bases from J; bases unmatched to any gene: 9. CDR1 SGHTA and CDR2 FQGNSA come from the germline V gene. The CDR3 totals 16 residues. Here the CDR3 reads CASSLGSGTVAEKLFF. CDR3 nucleotides: TGTGCCAGCAGCTTAGGTTCCGGGACAGTAGCTGAAAAACTGTTTTTT.

A single count supports this clone. The V and J genes are TRBV27 and TRBJ2-7; D may be TRBD1 or TRBD2 (5 bases each). The CDR3 totals 11 residues. Germline CDR1 and CDR2: MNHEY and SMNVEV (reference sequence). V was clipped by 9 bases and J by 7 bases, with 13 bases between them. CDR3 residues: CARGPDWEQYV. The CDR3 bases are TGTGCCAGGGGGCCGGACTGGGAGCAGTACGTC.

This clone was detected a few times. V and J are TRBV6-2 or TRBV6-3 and TRBJ1-5, with D possibly TRBD1 on 5 matching bases. From germline, CDR1 is MNHEY and CDR2 SVGEGT. There are 16 residues in the CDR3. V lost 2 bases, J lost 0 bases, and 11 bases lay in between. The CDR3 protein is CASSYVQGYSNQPQHF. The CDR3 region has the DNA TGTGCCAGCAGTTACGTTCAGGGCTATAGCAATCAGCCCCAGCATTTT.

The chain couples TRBV5-6 to TRBJ2-2; D gene ambiguous. CDR1 is SGHDT, CDR2 YYEEEE, per germline. This CDR3 comprises 14 residues. V was shortened by 0 bases and J by 3 bases, with 6 bases between the two germline ends. CDR3 bases: TGTGCCAGCAGCTTGGAACGGTACACCGGGGAGCTGTTTTTT. Protein product: CASSLERYTGELFF.

This chain joins TRBV27 and TRBJ1-5, with a possible D match to TRBD1 (5 bases). The V end lost 4 bases, the J end lost 7 bases, and 11 bases lay between the germline ends. CDR3 length: 13 amino acids. The germline V gene encodes CDR1 MNHEY and CDR2 SMNVEV (reference sequence). The CDR3 loop reads CASSSQGRQPQHF. Written as DNA, the CDR3 is TGTGCCAGCAGTTCTCAGGGACGCCAGCCCCAGCATTTT.

J is TRBJ2-5 and V is TRBV6-5; weak D call: TRBD2 (6 bases). CDR3 size: 12 residues. Germline CDR1 reads MNHEY; CDR2 reads SVGAGI. V shed 7 bases and J shed 7 bases, with 13 bases lying between them. The CDR3 loop is CASKDWEATQYF. CDR3 DNA: TGTGCCAGCAAGGACTGGGAGGCGACCCAGTACTTC.

The chain joins TRBV7-9 to TRBJ2-3; the match to TRBD2 covers 9 bases. Germline V CDR1 and CDR2: SEHNR, FQNEAQ (reference sequence). The trim removed 3 bases at V and 6 bases at J, leaving 16 bases unmatched. This CDR3 comprises 18 residues. CDR3 bases: TGTGCCAGCAGCTTTAGCGGGAGAGGGGCTTCCTCGCGGGATACGCAGTATTTT. Its translation is CASSFSGRGASSRDTQYF.

V and J are TRBV11-2 and TRBJ1-6, with unresolved D. Per germline, CDR1 SGHAT and CDR2 FQNNGV. The CDR3 runs 14 residues. V shed 2 bases and J shed 5 bases, with 7 bases lying between them. For the CDR3, the DNA is TGTGCCAGCAGCTTAAGAGGGAATAATTCACCCCTCCACTTT. The encoded protein is CASSLRGNNSPLHF.

J is TRBJ1-2 and V is TRBV7-2; tentative D call: TRBD1 (5 bases). The CDR3 runs 16 residues. V lost 5 bases to trimming and J lost 3 bases, with 19 bases between them. The germline CDR1 and CDR2 sequences are SGHTA and FQGNSA. In DNA form, the CDR3 reads TGTGCCAGCAGCCCCCGGGGCGGGGCGACATACTATGGCTACACCTTC. Translating gives CASSPRGGATYYGYTF.

The DNA of the CDR3 is TGTGCCAGCAGCCTTAGGTCAGACAACACCGGGGAGCTGTTTTTT. Its translation is CASSLRSDNTGELFF. The chain recombines TRBV7-2 with TRBJ2-2; no definite D call. The CDR3 spans 15 residues. Trimming took off 5 bases at V and 2 bases at J, with 12 bases between the two ends. CDR1 SGHTA and CDR2 FQGNSA come from the germline V gene.

This clone has only a few counts. The rearrangement uses TRBV5-1 and TRBJ1-5; D gene uncertain. Germline assignment: CDR1 SGHRS and CDR2 YFSETQ. V lost 0 bases to trimming and J lost 3 bases, with 4 bases between them. The CDR3 extends over 13 amino acids. The CDR3 DNA reads TGCGCCAGCAGCTTGGAGATCAATCAGCCCCAGCATTTT. Amino acids: CASSLEINQPQHF. The whole variable domain, filled in from reference TRBV5-1 and TRBJ1-5, reads KAGVTQTPRYLIKTRGQQVTLSCSPISGHRSVSWYQQTPGQGLQFLFEYFSETQRNKGNFPGRFSGRQFSNSRSEMNVSTLELGDSALYLCASSLEINQPQHFGDGTRLSIL.

V usage is TRBV9 and J usage is TRBJ2-1; 7 positions agree with TRBD1. V lost 4 bases and J lost 7; bases outside the gene matches: 8. The CDR3 runs 14 residues. CDR1 SGDLS and CDR2 YYNGEE come from the germline V gene. Here the CDR3 reads CASSPQTGSNEQFF. DNA for the CDR3: TGTGCCAGCAGCCCACAGACAGGGTCGAATGAGCAGTTCTTC.

CDR3 amino acids: CASSLRGGLTGELFF. The CDR3 DNA is TGTGCCAGCAGCTTGCGGGGGGGCCTCACCGGGGAGCTGTTTTTT. The rearrangement links TRBV5-5 to TRBJ2-2; 8 bases match TRBD2. Germline CDR1 is SGHKS and CDR2 is YYEKEE (reference sequence). V shed 1 base and J 4 bases; nucleotides not matched to a gene: 3. The CDR3 is 15 amino acids.